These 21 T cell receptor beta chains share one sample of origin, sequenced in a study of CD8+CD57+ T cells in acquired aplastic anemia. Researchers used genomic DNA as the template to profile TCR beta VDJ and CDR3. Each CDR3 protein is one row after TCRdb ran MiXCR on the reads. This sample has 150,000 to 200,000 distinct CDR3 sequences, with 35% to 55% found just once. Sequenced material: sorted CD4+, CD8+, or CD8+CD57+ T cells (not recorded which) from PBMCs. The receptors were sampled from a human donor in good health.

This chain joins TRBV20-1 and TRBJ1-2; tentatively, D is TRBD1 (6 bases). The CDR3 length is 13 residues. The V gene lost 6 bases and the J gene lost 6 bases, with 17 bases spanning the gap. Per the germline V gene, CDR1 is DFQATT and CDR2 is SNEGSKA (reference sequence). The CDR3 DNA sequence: TGCAGTGCGCCGACCAGGGGCTTGGATGGCTACACCTTC. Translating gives CSAPTRGLDGYTF.

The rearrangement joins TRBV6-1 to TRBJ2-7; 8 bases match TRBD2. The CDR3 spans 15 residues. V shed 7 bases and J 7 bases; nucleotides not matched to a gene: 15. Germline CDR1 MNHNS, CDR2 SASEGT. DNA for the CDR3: TGTGCCAGCACCGAAAACCCAGCGGGAGCGGGAGAGCAGTACTTC. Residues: CASTENPAGAGEQYF.

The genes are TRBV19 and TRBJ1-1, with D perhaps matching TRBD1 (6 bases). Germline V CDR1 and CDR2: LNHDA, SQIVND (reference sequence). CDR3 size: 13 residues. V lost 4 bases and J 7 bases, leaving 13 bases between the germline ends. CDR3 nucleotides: TGTGCCAGTAGTAAGGGGGGGGCCTATGAAGCTTTCTTT. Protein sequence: CASSKGGAYEAFF.

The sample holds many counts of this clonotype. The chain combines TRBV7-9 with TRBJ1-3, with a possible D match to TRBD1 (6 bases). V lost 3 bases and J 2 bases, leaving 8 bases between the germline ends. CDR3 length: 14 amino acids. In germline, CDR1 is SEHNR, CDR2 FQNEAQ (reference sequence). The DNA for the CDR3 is TGTGCCAGCAGCTTTAGGGGGGCTGGAAACACCATATATTTT. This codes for CASSFRGAGNTIYF.

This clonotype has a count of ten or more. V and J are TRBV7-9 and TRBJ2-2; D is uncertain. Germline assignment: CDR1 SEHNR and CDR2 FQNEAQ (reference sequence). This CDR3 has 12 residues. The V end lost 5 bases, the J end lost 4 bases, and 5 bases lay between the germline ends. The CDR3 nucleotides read TGTGCCAGCAGCCCCGCCACCGGGGAGCTGTTTTTT. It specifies CASSPATGELFF.

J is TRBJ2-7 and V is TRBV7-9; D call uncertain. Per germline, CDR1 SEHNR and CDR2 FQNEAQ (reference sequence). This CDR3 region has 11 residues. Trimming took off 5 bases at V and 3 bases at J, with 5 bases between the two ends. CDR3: CASSLFYEQYF. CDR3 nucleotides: TGTGCCAGCAGCCTATTCTACGAGCAGTACTTC.

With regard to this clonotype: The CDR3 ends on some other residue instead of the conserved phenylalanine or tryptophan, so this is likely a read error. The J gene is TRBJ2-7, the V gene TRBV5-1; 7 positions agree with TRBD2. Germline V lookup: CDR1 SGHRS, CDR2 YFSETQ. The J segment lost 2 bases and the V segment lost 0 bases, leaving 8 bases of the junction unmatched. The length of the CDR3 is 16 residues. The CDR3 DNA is TGCGCCAGCAGCTTGGTCTCGGGAGGTTTTGCCTACGAGCAGTACCTC. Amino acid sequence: CASSLVSGGFAYEQYL.

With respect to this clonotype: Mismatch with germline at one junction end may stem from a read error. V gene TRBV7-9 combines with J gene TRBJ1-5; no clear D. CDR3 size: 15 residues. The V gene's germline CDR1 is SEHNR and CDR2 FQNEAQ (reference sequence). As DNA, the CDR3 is TGTGCCAGCAGCTTAGGACCAGCAAGCAATCAGCCCCAGCGTTTT. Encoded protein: CASSLGPASNQPQRF.

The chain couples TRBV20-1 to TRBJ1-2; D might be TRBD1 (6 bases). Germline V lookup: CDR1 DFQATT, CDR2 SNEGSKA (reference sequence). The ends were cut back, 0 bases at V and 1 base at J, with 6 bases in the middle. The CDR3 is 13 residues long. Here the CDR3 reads CSAREQGNYGYTF. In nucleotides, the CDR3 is TGCAGTGCTAGAGAACAGGGTAACTATGGCTACACCTTC.

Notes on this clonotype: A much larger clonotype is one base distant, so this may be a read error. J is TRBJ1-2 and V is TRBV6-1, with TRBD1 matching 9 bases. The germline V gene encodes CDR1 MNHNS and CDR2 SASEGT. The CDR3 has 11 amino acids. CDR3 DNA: TGTGCCAGCAGTGGGGGACAGGGCTACATCTTC. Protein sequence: CASSGGQGYIF.

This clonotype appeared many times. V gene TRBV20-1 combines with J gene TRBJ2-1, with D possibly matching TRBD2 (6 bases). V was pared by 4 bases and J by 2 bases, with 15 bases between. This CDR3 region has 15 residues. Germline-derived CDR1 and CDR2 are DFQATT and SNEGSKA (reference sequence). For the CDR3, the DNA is TGCAGTGCTAAGGCCGGGAGTTCCCCCTACAATGAGCAGTTCTTC. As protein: CSAKAGSSPYNEQFF.

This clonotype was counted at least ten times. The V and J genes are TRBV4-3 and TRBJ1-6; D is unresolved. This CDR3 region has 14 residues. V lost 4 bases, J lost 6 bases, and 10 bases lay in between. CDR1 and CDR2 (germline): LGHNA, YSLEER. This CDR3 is CASSPFLSNSPLHF. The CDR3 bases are TGCGCCAGCAGCCCTTTTTTGAGTAATTCACCCCTCCACTTT.

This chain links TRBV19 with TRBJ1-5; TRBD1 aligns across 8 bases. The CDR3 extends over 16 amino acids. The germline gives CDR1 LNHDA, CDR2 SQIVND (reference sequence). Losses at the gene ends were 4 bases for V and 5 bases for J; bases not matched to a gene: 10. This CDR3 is CASSRGSSGGDQPQHF. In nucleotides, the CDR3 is TGTGCCAGTAGTAGGGGATCCTCAGGGGGCGATCAGCCCCAGCATTTT.

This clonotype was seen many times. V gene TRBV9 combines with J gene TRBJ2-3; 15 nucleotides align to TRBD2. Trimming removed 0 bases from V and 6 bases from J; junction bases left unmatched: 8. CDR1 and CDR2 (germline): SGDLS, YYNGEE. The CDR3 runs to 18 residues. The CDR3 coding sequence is TGTGCCAGCAGCGTAGGGGGACTAGCGGGAGGTATTGTCGATACGCAGTATTTT. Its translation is CASSVGGLAGGIVDTQYF.

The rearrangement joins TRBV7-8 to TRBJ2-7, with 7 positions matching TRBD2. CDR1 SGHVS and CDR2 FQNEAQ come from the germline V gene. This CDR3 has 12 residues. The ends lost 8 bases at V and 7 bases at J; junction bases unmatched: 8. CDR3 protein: CASQPRGGEQYF. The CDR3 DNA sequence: TGTGCCAGCCAGCCCCGGGGAGGGGAGCAGTACTTC.

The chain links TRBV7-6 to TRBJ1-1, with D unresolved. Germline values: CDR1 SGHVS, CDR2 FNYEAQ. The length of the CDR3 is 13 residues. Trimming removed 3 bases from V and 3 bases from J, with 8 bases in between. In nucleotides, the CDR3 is TGTGCCAGCAGCTTCGGGGTACACACTGAAGCTTTCTTT. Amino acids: CASSFGVHTEAFF.

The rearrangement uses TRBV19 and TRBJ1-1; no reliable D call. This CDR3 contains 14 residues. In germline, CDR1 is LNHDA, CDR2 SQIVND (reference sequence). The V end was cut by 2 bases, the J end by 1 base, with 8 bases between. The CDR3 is CASSIKGRNTEAFF. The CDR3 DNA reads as TGTGCCAGTAGTATAAAGGGAAGGAACACTGAAGCTTTCTTT. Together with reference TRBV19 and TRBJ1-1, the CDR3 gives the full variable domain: DGGITQSPKYLFRKEGQNVTLSCEQNLNHDAMYWYRQDPGQGLRLIYYSQIVNDFQKGDIAEGYSVSREKKESFPLTVTSAQKNPTAFYLCASSIKGRNTEAFFGQGTRLTVV.

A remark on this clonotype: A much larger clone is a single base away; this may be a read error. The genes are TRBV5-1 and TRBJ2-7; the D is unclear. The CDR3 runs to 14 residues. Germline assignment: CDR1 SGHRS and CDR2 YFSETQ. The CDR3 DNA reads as TGCGCCAGCAAATGGGGTGCCTCAACCTACGATCAGTACTTC. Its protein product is CASKWGASTYDQYF.

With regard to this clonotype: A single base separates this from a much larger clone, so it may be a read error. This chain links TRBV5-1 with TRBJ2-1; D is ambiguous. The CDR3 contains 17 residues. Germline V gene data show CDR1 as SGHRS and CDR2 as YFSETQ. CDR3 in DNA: TGCGCCAGCAGCTTGGGAGAAGGCGTGCCTACCTACAATGGGCAGTTCTTC. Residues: CASSLGEGVPTYNGQFF.

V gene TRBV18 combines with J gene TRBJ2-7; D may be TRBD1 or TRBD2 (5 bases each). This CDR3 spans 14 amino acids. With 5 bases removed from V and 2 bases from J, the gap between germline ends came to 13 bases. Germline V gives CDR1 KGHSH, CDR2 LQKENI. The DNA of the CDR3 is TGTGCCAGCTCAAGCCGGGACGGTACCTACGAGCAGTACTTC. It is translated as CASSSRDGTYEQYF.

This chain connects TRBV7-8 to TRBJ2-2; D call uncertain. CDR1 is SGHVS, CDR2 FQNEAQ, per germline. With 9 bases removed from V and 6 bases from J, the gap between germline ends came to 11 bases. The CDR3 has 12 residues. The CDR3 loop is CASSEFAGELFF. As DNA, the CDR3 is TGTGCCAGTAGTGAATTCGCCGGGGAGCTGTTTTTT.